This T cell receptor beta chain was recovered during a study of T cells after yellow fever vaccination. Study as a whole: Each low-cell-number fraction was prepared by means of SMART-Seq v4 Ultra Low Input. General study points: High-abundance clonotypes from the bulk population could contaminate FACS-sorted repertoires. On re-exposure, the response was weaker but peaked faster, at day 5 versus 15.

One entry per CDR3 protein, called by TCRdb with MiXCR from the 5' RACE reads. The repertoire holds about 320,000 distinct CDR3 sequences, with around a tenth as singletons. This clonotype was seen a handful of times. No antigen is known for it. The material sequenced was CD4+ T cells sorted from PBMCs, taken 45 days after the yellow fever booster vaccination. The clonotype originates from a young man who received the YFV17D yellow fever vaccine.

CDR3 nucleotides: TGTGCCAGCAGCCGGGGGGACGGCACCGGGGAGCTGTTTTTT. Translated, it gives CASSRGDGTGELFF. The chain has TRBV6-2 or TRBV6-3 and TRBJ2-2, with 7 bases identical to TRBD2. This CDR3 region has 14 residues. After removal of 6 bases from V and 4 bases from J, the junction contained 5 bases not matched to a gene. Looked up from germline, CDR1 is MNHEY and CDR2 is SVGEGT.